This T cell receptor (beta chain) was captured in a study of OX40 agonist ivuxolimab in advanced cancers. The data were produced by immunoSEQ multiplex PCR, yet TCRdb's version contains in-frame clones alone and is incomplete. The repertoire includes about 93,000 clones, 85% to 95% of them detected once, and about 2.6% sits in the top ten. The CDR3 is 14 amino acids. Germline V gives CDR1 MGHDK, CDR2 SYGVNS. The germline V and J ends were trimmed by 5 bases and 0 bases, with 10 bases remaining between them. The sample in question was CD4+ or CD8+ T cells sorted from blood, obtained in a trial of the OX40 agonist ivuxolimab. The genes are TRBV25-1 and TRBJ1-1; maybe TRBD1 (6 bases). The origin of this receptor is an adult with an advanced solid tumor such as melanoma, head and neck, liver or kidney cancer. CDR3 region: CASSLQGVNTEAFF. CDR3 nucleotide sequence: TGTGCCAGCAGTCTACAGGGAGTGAACACTGAAGCTTTCTTT.